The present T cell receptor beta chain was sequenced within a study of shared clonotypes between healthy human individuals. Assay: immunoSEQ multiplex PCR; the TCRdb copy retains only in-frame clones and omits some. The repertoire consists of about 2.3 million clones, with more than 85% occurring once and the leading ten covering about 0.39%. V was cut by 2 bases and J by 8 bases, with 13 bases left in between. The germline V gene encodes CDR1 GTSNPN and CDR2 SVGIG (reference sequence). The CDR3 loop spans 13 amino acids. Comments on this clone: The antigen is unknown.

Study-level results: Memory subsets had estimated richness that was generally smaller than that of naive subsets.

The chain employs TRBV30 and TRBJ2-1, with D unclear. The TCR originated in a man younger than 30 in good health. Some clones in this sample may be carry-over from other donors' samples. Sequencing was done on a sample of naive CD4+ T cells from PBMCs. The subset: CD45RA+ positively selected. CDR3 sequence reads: CAWSPGLTYEQFF. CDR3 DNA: TGTGCCTGGAGTCCCGGTCTTACCTATGAGCAGTTCTTC. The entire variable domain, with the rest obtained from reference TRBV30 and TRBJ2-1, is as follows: SQTIHQWPATLVQPVGSPLSLECTVEGTSNPNLYWYRQAAGRGLQLLFYSVGIGQISSEVPQNLSASRPQDRQFILSSKKLLLSDSGFYLCAWSPGLTYEQFFGPGTRLTVL.